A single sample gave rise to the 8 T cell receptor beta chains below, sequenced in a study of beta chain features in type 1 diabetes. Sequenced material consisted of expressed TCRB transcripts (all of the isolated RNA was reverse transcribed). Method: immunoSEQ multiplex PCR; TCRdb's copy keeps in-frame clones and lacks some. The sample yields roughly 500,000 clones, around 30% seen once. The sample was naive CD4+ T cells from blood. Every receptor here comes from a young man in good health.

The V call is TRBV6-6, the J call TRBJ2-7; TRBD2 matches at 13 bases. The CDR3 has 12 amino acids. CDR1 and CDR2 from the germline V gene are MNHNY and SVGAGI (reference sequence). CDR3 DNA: TGTGCCAGCAGCTCCGGGACTAGCGGGACCGCAGTC. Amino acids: CASSSGTSGTAV.

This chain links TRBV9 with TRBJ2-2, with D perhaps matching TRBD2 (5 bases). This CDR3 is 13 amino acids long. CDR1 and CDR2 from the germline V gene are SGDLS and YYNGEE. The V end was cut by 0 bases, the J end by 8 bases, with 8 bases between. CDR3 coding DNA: TGTGCCAGCAGCGTAGTGAGGGAAGGGGAGCTGTTTTTT. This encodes CASSVVREGELFF.

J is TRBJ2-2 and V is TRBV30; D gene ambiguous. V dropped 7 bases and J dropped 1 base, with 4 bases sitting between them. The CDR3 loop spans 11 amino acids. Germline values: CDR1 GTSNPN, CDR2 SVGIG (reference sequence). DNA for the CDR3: TGTGCCTTTAAGAACACCGGGGAGCTGTTTTTT. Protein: CAFKNTGELFF.

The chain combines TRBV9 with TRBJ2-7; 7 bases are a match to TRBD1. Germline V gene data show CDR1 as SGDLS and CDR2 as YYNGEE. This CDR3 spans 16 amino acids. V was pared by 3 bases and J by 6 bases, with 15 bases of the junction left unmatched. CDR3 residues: CASSARSDPGGLEQYF. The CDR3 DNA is TGTGCCAGCAGCGCCCGCTCGGACCCAGGGGGTCTCGAGCAGTACTTC.

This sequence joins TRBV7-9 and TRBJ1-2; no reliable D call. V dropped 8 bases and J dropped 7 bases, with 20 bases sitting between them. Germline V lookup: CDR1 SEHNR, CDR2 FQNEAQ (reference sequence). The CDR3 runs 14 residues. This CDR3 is CASSSVTASTGYTF. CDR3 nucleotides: TGTGCCAGCTCCTCTGTCACCGCGTCCACTGGCTACACCTTC.

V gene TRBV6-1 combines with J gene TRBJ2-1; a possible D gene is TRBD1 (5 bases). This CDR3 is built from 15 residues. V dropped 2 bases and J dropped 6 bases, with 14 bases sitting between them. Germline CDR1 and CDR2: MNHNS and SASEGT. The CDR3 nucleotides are TGTGCCAGCAGTGAAAGCTGGGGCCCTGGCAATGAGCAGTTCTTC. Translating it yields CASSESWGPGNEQFF.

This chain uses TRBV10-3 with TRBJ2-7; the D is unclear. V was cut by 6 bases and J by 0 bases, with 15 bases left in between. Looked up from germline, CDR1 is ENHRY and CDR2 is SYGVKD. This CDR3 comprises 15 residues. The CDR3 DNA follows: TGTGCCATCAGCGTCCGGGCGGCCAGCTCCTACGAGCAGTACTTC. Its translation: CAISVRAASSYEQYF.

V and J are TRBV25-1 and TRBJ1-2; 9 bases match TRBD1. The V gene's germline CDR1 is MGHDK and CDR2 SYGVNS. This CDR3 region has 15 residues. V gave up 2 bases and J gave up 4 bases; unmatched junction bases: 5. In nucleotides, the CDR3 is TGTGCCAGCAGTGAAACGGGACAGGGCACCTATGGCTACACCTTC. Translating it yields CASSETGQGTYGYTF.